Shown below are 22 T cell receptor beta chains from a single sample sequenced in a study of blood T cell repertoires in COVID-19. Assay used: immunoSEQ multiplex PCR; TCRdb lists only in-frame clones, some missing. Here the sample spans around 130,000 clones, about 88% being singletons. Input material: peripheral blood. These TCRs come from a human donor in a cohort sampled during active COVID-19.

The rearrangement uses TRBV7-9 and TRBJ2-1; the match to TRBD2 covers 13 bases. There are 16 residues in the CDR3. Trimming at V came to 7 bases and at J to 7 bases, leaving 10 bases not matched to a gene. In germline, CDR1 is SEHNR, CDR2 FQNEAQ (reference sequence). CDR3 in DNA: TGTGCCAGCACCAAGCCGGGACTAGCGGGATTAAATGAGCAGTTCTTC. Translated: CASTKPGLAGLNEQFF.

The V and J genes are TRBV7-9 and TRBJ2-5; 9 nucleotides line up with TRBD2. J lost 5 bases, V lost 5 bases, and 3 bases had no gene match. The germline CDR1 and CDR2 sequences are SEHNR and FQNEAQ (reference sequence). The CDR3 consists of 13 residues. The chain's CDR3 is CASSASGGETQYF. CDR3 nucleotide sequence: TGTGCCAGCAGCGCAAGCGGGGGGGAGACCCAGTACTTC.

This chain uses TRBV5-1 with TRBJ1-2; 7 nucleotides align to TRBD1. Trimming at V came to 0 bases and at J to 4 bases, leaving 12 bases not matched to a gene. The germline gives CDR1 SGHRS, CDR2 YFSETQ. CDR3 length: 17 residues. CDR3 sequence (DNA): TGCGCCAGCAGCTTGGCCGCCACAGGGGCCCTTTTCTATGGCTACACCTTC. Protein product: CASSLAATGALFYGYTF.

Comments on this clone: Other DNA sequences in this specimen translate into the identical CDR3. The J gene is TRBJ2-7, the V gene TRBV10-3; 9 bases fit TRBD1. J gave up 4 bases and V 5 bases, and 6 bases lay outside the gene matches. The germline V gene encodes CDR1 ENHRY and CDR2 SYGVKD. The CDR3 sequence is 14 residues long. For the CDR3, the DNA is TGTGCCATCAGTCCCGGGACAGGGACGTACGAGCAGTACTTC. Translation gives CAISPGTGTYEQYF.

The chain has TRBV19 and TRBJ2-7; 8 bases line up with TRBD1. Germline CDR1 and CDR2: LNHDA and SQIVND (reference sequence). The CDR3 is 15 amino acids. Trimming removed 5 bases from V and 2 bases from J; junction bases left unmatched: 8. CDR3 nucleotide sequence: TGTGCCAGTAGTGCCCCGGGACAGGTCGCCTACGAGCAGTACTTC. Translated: CASSAPGQVAYEQYF.

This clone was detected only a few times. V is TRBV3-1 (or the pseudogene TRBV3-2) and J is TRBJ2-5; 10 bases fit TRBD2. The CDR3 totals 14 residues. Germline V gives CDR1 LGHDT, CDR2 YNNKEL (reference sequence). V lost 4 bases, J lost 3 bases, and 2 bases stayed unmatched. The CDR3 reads CASSLTSGKETQYF. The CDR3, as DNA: TGTGCCAGCAGCCTTACTAGCGGGAAAGAGACCCAGTACTTC.

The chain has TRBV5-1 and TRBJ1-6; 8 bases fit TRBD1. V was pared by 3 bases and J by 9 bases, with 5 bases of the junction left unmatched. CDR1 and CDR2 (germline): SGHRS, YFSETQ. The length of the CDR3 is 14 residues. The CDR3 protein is CASSSGTGISPLHF. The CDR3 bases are TGCGCCAGCAGCTCCGGGACAGGTATTTCACCCCTCCACTTT.

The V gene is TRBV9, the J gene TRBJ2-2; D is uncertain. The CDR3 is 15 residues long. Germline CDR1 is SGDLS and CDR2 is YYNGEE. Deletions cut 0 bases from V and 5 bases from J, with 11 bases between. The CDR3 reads CASSVDAGLTGELFF. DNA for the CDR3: TGTGCCAGCAGCGTAGATGCAGGCTTGACCGGGGAGCTGTTTTTT.

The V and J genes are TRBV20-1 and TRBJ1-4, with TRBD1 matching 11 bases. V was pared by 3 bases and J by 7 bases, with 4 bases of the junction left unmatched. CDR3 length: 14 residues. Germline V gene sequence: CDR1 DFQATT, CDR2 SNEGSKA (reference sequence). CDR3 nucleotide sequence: TGCAGTGCTAGTGCGGGGACAGGGGGTGAAAAACTGTTTTTT. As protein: CSASAGTGGEKLFF.

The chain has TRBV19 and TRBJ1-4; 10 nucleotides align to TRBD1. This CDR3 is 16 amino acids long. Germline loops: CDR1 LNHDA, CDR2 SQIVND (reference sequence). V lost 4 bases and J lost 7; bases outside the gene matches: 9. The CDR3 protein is CASSKGQGNVGEKLFF. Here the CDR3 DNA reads TGTGCCAGTAGTAAGGGACAGGGGAATGTAGGTGAAAAACTGTTTTTT.

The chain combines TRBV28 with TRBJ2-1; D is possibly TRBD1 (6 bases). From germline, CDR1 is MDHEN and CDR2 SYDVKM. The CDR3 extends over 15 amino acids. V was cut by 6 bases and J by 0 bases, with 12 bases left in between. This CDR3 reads CASSSTGRSYNEQFF. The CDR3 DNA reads TGTGCCAGCAGCTCGACAGGCCGCTCCTACAATGAGCAGTTCTTC.

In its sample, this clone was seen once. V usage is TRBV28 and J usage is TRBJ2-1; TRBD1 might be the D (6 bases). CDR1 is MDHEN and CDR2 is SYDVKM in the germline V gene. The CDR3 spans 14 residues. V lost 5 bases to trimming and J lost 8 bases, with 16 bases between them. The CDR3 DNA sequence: TGTGCCAGCAGTCCTAGGACAGTCGACGATGAGCAGTTCTTC. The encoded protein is CASSPRTVDDEQFF.

Here the CDR3 reads CASSGQSNEQFF. The CDR3 nucleotides are TGCGCCAGCTCCGGACAGAGTAATGAGCAGTTCTTC. The gene calls are TRBV5-1 and TRBJ2-1; tentatively, D is TRBD1 (6 bases). CDR1 is SGHRS, CDR2 YFSETQ, per germline. This CDR3 spans 12 amino acids. V lost 7 bases, J lost 7 bases, and 12 bases lay in between.

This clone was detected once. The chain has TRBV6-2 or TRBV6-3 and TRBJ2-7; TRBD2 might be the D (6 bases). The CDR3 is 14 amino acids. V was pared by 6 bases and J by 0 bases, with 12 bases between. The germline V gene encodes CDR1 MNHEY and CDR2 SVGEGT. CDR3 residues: CASSLAQSSYEQYF. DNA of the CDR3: TGTGCCAGCAGCCTAGCGCAAAGCTCCTACGAGCAGTACTTC.

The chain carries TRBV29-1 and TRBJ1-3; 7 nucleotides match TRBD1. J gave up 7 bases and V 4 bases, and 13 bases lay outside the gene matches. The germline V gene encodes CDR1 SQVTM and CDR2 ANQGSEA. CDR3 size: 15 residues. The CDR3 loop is CSVGQGSGLGNTIYF. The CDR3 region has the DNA TGCAGCGTTGGACAGGGAAGCGGCCTAGGTAACACCATATATTTT.

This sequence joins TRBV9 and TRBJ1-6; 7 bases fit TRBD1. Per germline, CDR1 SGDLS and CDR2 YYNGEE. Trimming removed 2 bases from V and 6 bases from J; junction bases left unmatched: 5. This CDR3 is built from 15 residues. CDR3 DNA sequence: TGTGCCAGCAGCGTCTCAGGGGGAGTTAATTCACCCCTCCACTTT. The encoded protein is CASSVSGGVNSPLHF. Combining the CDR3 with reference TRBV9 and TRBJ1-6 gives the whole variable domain DSGVTQTPKHLITATGQRVTLRCSPRSGDLSVYWYQQSLDQGLQFLIQYYNGEERAKGNILERFSAQQFPDLHSELNLSSLELGDSALYFCASSVSGGVNSPLHFGNGTRLTVT.

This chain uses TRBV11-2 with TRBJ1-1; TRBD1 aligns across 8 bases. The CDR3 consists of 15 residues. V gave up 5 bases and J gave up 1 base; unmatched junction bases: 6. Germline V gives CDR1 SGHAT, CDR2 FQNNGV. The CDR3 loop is CASSPRQGPNTEAFF. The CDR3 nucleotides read TGTGCCAGCAGCCCACGACAGGGGCCGAACACTGAAGCTTTCTTT.

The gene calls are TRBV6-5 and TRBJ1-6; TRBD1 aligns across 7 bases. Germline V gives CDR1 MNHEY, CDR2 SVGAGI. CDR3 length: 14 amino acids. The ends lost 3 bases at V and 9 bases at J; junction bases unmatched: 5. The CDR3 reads CASSYTGVSSPLHF. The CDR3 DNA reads TGTGCCAGCAGTTATACAGGGGTCAGTTCACCCCTCCACTTT.

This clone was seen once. The CDR3 DNA reads TGTGCCAGCAGGCCGACAGGGGTCTACGAGCAGTACTTC. Its protein product is CASRPTGVYEQYF. This sequence joins TRBV6-5 and TRBJ2-7; 8 nucleotides match TRBD1. The CDR3 is 13 residues long. CDR1 is MNHEY, CDR2 SVGAGI, per germline. Trimming took 6 bases from V and 3 from J; bases not matched to a gene: 4.

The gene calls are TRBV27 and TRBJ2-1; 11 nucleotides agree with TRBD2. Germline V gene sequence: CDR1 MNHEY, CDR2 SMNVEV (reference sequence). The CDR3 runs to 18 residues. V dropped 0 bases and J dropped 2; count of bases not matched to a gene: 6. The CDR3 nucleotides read TGTGCCAGCAGTTTATCTCCACTAGCGGGAGTTCCCTACAATGAGCAGTTCTTC. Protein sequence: CASSLSPLAGVPYNEQFF.

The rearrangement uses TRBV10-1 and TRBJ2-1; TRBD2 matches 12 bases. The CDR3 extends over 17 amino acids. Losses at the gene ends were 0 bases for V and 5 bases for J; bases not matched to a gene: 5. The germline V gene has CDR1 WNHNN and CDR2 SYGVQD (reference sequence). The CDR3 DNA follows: TGCGCCAGCAGTGAGTCTCTAGCGGGAGGGACCGACAATGAGCAGTTCTTC. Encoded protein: CASSESLAGGTDNEQFF.

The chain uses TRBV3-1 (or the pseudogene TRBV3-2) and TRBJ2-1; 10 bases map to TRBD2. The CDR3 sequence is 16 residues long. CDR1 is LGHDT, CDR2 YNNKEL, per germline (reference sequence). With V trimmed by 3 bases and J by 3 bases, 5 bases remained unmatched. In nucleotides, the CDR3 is TGTGCCAGCAGCCACTCTAGCGGGAGTGACTACAATGAGCAGTTCTTC. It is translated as CASSHSSGSDYNEQFF.